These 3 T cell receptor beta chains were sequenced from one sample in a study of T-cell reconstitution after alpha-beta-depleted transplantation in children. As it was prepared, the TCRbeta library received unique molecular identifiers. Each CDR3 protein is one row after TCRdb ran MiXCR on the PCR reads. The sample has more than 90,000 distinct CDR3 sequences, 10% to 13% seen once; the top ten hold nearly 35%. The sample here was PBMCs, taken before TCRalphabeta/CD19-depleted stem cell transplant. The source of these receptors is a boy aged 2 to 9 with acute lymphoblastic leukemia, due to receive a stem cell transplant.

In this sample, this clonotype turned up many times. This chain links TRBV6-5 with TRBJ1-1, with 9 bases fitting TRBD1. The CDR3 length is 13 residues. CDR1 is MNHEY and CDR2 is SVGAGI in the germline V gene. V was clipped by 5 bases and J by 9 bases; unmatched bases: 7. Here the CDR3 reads CASSRDRVEKAFF. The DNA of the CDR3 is TGTGCCAGCAGTCGGGACAGGGTGGAGAAAGCTTTCTTT.

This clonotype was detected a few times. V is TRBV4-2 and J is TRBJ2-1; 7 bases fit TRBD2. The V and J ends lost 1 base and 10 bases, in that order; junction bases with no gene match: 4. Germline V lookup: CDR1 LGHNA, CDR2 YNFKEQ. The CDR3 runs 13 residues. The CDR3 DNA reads TGTGCCAGCAGCCAAGTGGGGGGGAGGGAGCAGTTCTTC. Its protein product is CASSQVGGREQFF.

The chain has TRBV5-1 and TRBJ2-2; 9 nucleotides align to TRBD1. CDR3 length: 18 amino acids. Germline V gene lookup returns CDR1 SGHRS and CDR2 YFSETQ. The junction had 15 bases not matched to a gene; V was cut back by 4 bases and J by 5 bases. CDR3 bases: TGCGCCAGCAGCCAGAGCCCACAGGGGGCTGGAGGGACCGGGGAGCTGTTTTTT. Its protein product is CASSQSPQGAGGTGELFF.